The 9 T cell receptor beta chains in this list originate from one sample, sequenced in a study of metastatic and nonmetastatic thyroid tumors. TCRdb reprocessed the PCR reads using MiXCR. The profile shows roughly 81,000 clones, around 9.1% of them singletons. Thyroid surgery had not been preceded by any treatment in any patient. The sample was blood. The source is a female donor with papillary thyroid cancer or a benign thyroid nodule (not recorded which). Some clones in this sample may be carry-over from other donors' samples.

Concerning this clone: Germline is not matched at one junction end, which may reflect a read error. The chain has TRBV10-3 and TRBJ1-1, with 11 bases that match TRBD1. CDR3 length: 16 residues. The germline gives CDR1 ENHRY, CDR2 SYGVKD. CDR3 nucleotide sequence: TGTGCCATCAGTGGATCGCCGGGACAGGGGGACACTGAAGCTTCCTTT. The encoded protein is CAISGSPGQGDTEASF.

This clone was recorded many times. The rearrangement uses TRBV10-3 and TRBJ2-7; D is undetermined. V was shortened by 2 bases and J by 2 bases, with 7 bases between the two germline ends. The CDR3 has 13 amino acids. The germline V gene encodes CDR1 ENHRY and CDR2 SYGVKD. The CDR3 DNA reads TGTGCCATCAGTGAGCCAGATCCCTACGAGCAGTACTTC. It codes for CAISEPDPYEQYF.

This clone was picked up many times. Here the CDR3 reads CASRPYSGGATDTQYF. DNA of the CDR3: TGTGCCAGCAGGCCTTATAGCGGGGGGGCCACAGATACGCAGTATTTT. The genes are TRBV6-1 and TRBJ2-3; 11 bases are a match to TRBD2. The CDR3 extends over 16 amino acids. Germline-derived CDR1 and CDR2 are MNHNS and SASEGT. V shed 6 bases, J shed 2 bases, and the junction held 7 bases outside the gene matches.

This clone was seen at least ten times. The rearrangement links TRBV7-2 to TRBJ2-3; D ambiguous. This CDR3 comprises 11 residues. Trimming took off 5 bases at V and 6 bases at J, with 6 bases between the two ends. Germline values: CDR1 SGHTA, CDR2 FQGNSA. The CDR3 loop is CASSQSDTQYF. For the CDR3, the DNA is TGTGCCAGCAGCCAATCCGATACGCAGTATTTT.

This clone was seen at least ten times. The chain links TRBV6-1 to TRBJ2-5, with TRBD1 identical over 12 bases. This CDR3 is built from 16 residues. Germline V gene data show CDR1 as MNHNS and CDR2 as SASEGT. Losses at the gene ends were 7 bases for V and 5 bases for J; bases not matched to a gene: 11. In DNA, the CDR3 is TGTGCCAGCACCAAAGGGACAGGGGGCGTAACGGAGACCCAGTACTTC. It yields the protein CASTKGTGGVTETQYF.

This clone showed up many times. This chain links TRBV20-1 with TRBJ1-4; possibly TRBD1 for D (6 bases). V dropped 1 base and J dropped 0 bases, with 9 bases sitting between them. This CDR3 region has 15 residues. Per the germline V gene, CDR1 is DFQATT and CDR2 is SNEGSKA (reference sequence). In DNA form, the CDR3 reads TGCAGTGCTAGAGGGGGACAACCAACTAATGAAAAACTGTTTTTT. As protein: CSARGGQPTNEKLFF.

The chain recombines TRBV2 with TRBJ1-5, with D perhaps matching TRBD1 (5 bases). The length of the CDR3 is 14 residues. V was shortened by 5 bases and J by 1 base, with 9 bases between the two germline ends. Looked up from germline, CDR1 is SNHLY and CDR2 is FYNNEI. The CDR3 DNA reads TGTGCCAGCAGTCTGCGGGACAGCAATCAGCCCCAGCATTTT. Translated: CASSLRDSNQPQHF.

This clone was detected many times. Other DNA variants within this sample encode the same CDR3. As DNA, the CDR3 is TGTGCCAGCGCTCCAGGACAGGAATATGGCTACACCTTC. It is translated as CASAPGQEYGYTF. The rearrangement links TRBV2 to TRBJ1-2; 7 bases line up with TRBD1. CDR1 SNHLY and CDR2 FYNNEI come from the germline V gene. CDR3 length: 13 amino acids. The trim removed 8 bases at V and 5 bases at J, leaving 8 bases unmatched.

There are many counts of this clone. The chain is built from TRBV7-8 and TRBJ2-3, with TRBD1 identical over 7 bases. This CDR3 has 15 residues. The germline CDR1 and CDR2 sequences are SGHVS and FQNEAQ. V shed 1 base, J shed 2 bases, and the junction held 3 bases outside the gene matches. CDR3 DNA: TGTGCCAGCAGCTTAGGACAGGGCACCACAGATACGCAGTATTTT. Its protein product is CASSLGQGTTDTQYF.